One T cell receptor (beta chain) is described in this entry. The assay was immunoSEQ multiplex PCR, and TCRdb's table has in-frame clones only and misses some. The sample lists 82,000 or so clones, 95% to 96% occurring once. This record comes from a study of technical replicates of blood from several donors. The source of this sequence is a human donor in good health. The sample was T cells isolated from PBMCs.

The CDR3 protein is CASSLLGGGNTEAFF. The CDR3 DNA sequence: TGTGCCAGTAGTCTCCTCGGGGGGGGGAACACTGAAGCTTTCTTT. The chain recombines TRBV19 with TRBJ1-1, with D possibly TRBD1 on 5 matching bases. This CDR3 is 15 amino acids long. Looked up from germline, CDR1 is LNHDA and CDR2 is SQIVND (reference sequence). The V gene lost 5 bases and the J gene lost 1 base, with 14 bases spanning the gap.